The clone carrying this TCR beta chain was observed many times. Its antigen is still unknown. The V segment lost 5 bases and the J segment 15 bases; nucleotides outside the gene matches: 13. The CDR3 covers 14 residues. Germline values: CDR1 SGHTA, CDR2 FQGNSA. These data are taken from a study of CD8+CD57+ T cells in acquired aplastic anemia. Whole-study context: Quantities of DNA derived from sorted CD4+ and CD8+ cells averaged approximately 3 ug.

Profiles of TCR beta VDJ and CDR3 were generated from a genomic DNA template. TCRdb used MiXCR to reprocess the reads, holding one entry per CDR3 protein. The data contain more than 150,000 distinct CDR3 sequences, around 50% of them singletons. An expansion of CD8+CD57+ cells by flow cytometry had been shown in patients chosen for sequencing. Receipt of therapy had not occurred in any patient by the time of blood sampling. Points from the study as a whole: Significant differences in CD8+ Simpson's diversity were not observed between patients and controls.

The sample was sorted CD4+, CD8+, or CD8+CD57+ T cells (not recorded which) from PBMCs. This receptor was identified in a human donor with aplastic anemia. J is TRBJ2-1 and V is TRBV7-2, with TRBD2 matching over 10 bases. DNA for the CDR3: TGTGCCAGCAGCCGTGATCCAGCGGGGGGGCCTCGGTTCTTC. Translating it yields CASSRDPAGGPRFF.